The 18 T cell receptor beta chains below all came from one sample that was sequenced in a study of T cells after posttransplantation cyclophosphamide. Assay used: immunoSEQ multiplex PCR; TCRdb lists only in-frame clones, some missing. Here the sample spans about 12,000 clones, over 70% being singletons. Sampled 1 year posttransplant, controls received myeloablative marrow transplants, methotrexate and a calcineurin inhibitor. The source was PBMCs, collected around 350 days after allogeneic stem cell transplant with calcineurin inhibitor and methotrexate. The source of these receptors is a male patient in his thirties who received an allogeneic stem cell transplant from an unrelated donor, was CMV-positive, and had acute GVHD only. Some T cells may possibly be graft donor cells.

This clone appeared a few times. This sequence joins TRBV4-3 and TRBJ1-1, with D unresolved. This CDR3 has 12 amino acids. With 6 bases removed from V and 1 base from J, the gap between germline ends came to 6 bases. Germline V gene lookup returns CDR1 LGHNA and CDR2 YSLEER. The CDR3 loop reads CASRFSNTEAFF. The CDR3 DNA is TGCGCCAGCAGATTCTCGAACACTGAAGCTTTCTTT.

Only one count was recorded for this clone. The rearrangement joins TRBV6-4 to TRBJ2-5; D unclear. The V end was cut by 6 bases, the J end by 3 bases, with 11 bases between. The CDR3 sequence is 13 residues long. Germline V CDR1 and CDR2: MRHNA, SNTAGT. This CDR3 is CASSPRAKETQYF. The CDR3 DNA sequence: TGTGCCAGCAGCCCTAGAGCGAAAGAGACCCAGTACTTC.

This chain connects TRBV5-1 to TRBJ2-2; D may be TRBD2 (6 bases). Germline V gives CDR1 SGHRS, CDR2 YFSETQ. The CDR3 covers 15 residues. Trimming took 7 bases from V and 5 from J, leaving 18 bases between them. CDR3 DNA sequence: TGCGCCAGCGGGCTCCGGAGGGCGGGGACCGGGGAGCTGTTTTTT. Translated: CASGLRRAGTGELFF.

The chain carries TRBV5-1 and TRBJ1-5; 11 nucleotides align to TRBD1. J lost 4 bases, V lost 4 bases, and 4 bases had no gene match. This CDR3 region has 15 residues. Germline values: CDR1 SGHRS, CDR2 YFSETQ. Here the CDR3 DNA reads TGCGCCAGCAGCACCGGACAGGGGGCAAATCAGCCCCAGCATTTT. This translates into CASSTGQGANQPQHF.

The chain recombines TRBV10-3 with TRBJ1-1; D unclear. The V gene lost 6 bases and the J gene lost 1 base, with 6 bases spanning the gap. The germline CDR1 and CDR2 sequences are ENHRY and SYGVKD. CDR3 size: 12 residues. The CDR3 region has the DNA TGTGCCATCAGAAGAGAGAACACTGAAGCTTTCTTT. Protein product: CAIRRENTEAFF.

The chain links TRBV7-9 to TRBJ2-7; 9 bases are shared with TRBD2. The trim removed 1 base at V and 3 bases at J, leaving 7 bases unmatched. In germline, CDR1 is SEHNR, CDR2 FQNEAQ (reference sequence). This CDR3 region has 16 residues. The CDR3 loop reads CASSLGLAGEGYEQYF. For the CDR3, the DNA is TGTGCCAGCAGCTTAGGATTAGCGGGAGAGGGCTACGAGCAGTACTTC.

The chain recombines TRBV2 with TRBJ2-2; 9 bases line up with TRBD2. CDR3 length: 18 amino acids. The V and J ends lost 3 bases and 7 bases, in that order; junction bases with no gene match: 15. The germline gives CDR1 SNHLY, CDR2 FYNNEI. The CDR3 sequence is CASSESLVAGEFGGELFF. The CDR3 DNA sequence: TGTGCCAGCAGTGAGTCCCTTGTAGCGGGAGAATTCGGCGGGGAGCTGTTTTTT.

The V and J genes are TRBV6-1 and TRBJ1-5, with D possibly TRBD1 on 6 matching bases. Deletions cut 4 bases from V and 3 bases from J, with 10 bases between. Germline V gene sequence: CDR1 MNHNS, CDR2 SASEGT. The CDR3 totals 14 residues. Here the CDR3 DNA reads TGTGCCAGCAGTGTTGGACAGTCCAATCAGCCCCAGCATTTT. Its protein is CASSVGQSNQPQHF.

J is TRBJ2-1 and V is TRBV27; 7 bases map to TRBD1. The CDR3 spans 14 residues. V gave up 3 bases and J gave up 2 bases; unmatched junction bases: 1. Germline V gene data show CDR1 as MNHEY and CDR2 as SMNVEV (reference sequence). The DNA of the CDR3 is TGTGCCAGCAGTTTCCAGGGGGCCTACAATGAGCAGTTCTTC. This codes for CASSFQGAYNEQFF.

This chain joins TRBV5-1 and TRBJ1-1; D is unresolved. The CDR3 is 14 residues long. V lost 4 bases, J lost 3 bases, and 13 bases lay in between. CDR1 and CDR2 from the germline V gene are SGHRS and YFSETQ. CDR3 region: CASSPTRVDTEAFF. CDR3 coding DNA: TGCGCCAGCAGCCCAACCCGAGTAGACACTGAAGCTTTCTTT.

V is TRBV5-1 and J is TRBJ1-3, with D possibly TRBD1 on 5 matching bases. V shed 4 bases and J shed 0 bases, with 17 bases lying between them. The CDR3 runs 17 residues. Germline V gene data show CDR1 as SGHRS and CDR2 as YFSETQ. The CDR3 loop reads CASSLSPQDYSGNTIYF. The CDR3 region has the DNA TGCGCCAGCAGCCTAAGCCCACAGGACTACTCTGGAAACACCATATATTTT.

The chain couples TRBV19 to TRBJ1-2; TRBD1 is a possible D gene (6 bases). Trimming stripped 5 bases from V and 0 bases from J, with 16 bases between. This CDR3 has 16 amino acids. Per the germline V gene, CDR1 is LNHDA and CDR2 is SQIVND (reference sequence). The CDR3 is CASSPPFRGANYGYTF. CDR3 nucleotides: TGTGCCAGTAGTCCCCCGTTCAGGGGAGCTAACTATGGCTACACCTTC.

The rearrangement joins TRBV29-1 to TRBJ2-3; 9 bases are shared with TRBD2. The CDR3 contains 13 residues. Germline CDR1 and CDR2: SQVTM and ANQGSEA. Unmatched junction bases numbered 11, after V lost 7 bases and J lost 9 bases. The CDR3 nucleotides read TGCAGCGCATATGGACAGGCGGGGGGGACGCAGTATTTT. Protein product: CSAYGQAGGTQYF.

The chain uses TRBV6-5 and TRBJ1-2, with TRBD1 matching 7 bases. Germline loops: CDR1 MNHEY, CDR2 SVGAGI. V was clipped by 4 bases and J by 2 bases; unmatched bases: 7. The length of the CDR3 is 15 residues. The DNA of the CDR3 is TGTGCCAGCAGTTTCGGGACAGTGATGAACTATGGCTACACCTTC. Translation: CASSFGTVMNYGYTF.

This sequence joins TRBV27 and TRBJ1-1; the D gene is possibly TRBD1 (6 bases). The CDR3 contains 13 residues. Trimming took off 3 bases at V and 5 bases at J, with 10 bases between the two ends. From germline, CDR1 is MNHEY and CDR2 SMNVEV (reference sequence). The CDR3 nucleotides are TGTGCCAGCAGTTTGCAGGGGCGGACTGAAGCTTTCTTT. This gives the protein CASSLQGRTEAFF.

V gene TRBV30 combines with J gene TRBJ1-1; TRBD1 agrees at 9 bases. The V segment lost 3 bases and the J segment 10 bases; nucleotides outside the gene matches: 9. The CDR3 has 13 amino acids. Germline loops: CDR1 GTSNPN, CDR2 SVGIG (reference sequence). The CDR3 spells CAWSGQGRSSAFF. The CDR3, as DNA: TGTGCCTGGAGCGGACAGGGGAGATCGTCAGCTTTCTTT.

The chain uses TRBV19 and TRBJ2-3, with D uncertain. V lost 3 bases, J lost 4 bases, and 11 bases lay in between. CDR1 is LNHDA, CDR2 SQIVND, per germline (reference sequence). This CDR3 contains 14 residues. This CDR3 reads CASSIPRTSDTQYF. CDR3 DNA sequence: TGTGCCAGTAGTATCCCCCGCACATCAGATACGCAGTATTTT.

The V and J genes are TRBV7-9 and TRBJ2-1, with TRBD1 identical over 8 bases. This CDR3 region has 17 residues. The germline CDR1 and CDR2 sequences are SEHNR and FQNEAQ (reference sequence). Trimming cost V 4 bases and J 10 bases; bases outside gene matches: 18. In DNA, the CDR3 is TGTGCCAGCAGCTCCCTAGGCCAGGGACAGGCCACCGGCGAGCAGTTCTTC. Translating gives CASSSLGQGQATGEQFF.